The present T cell receptor (beta chain) was sequenced within a study of cytomegalovirus exposure and HLA in healthy donors. This clone appeared a few times. Its antigen is still unknown. 60 Vbeta and 13 Jbeta primers were used in PCR. Assay: immunoSEQ multiplex PCR; the TCRdb copy retains only in-frame clones and omits some. Among about 82,000 clones, roughly 61% were seen once, and the ten largest hold 15%. Study-wide points: Associated with HLA alleles at 0.05 false discovery rate in a later analysis were over 15,000 TCR beta sequences.

The CDR3 extends over 12 amino acids. CDR1 SGHDT and CDR2 YYEEEE come from the germline V gene. V lost 3 bases, J lost 6 bases, and 10 bases lay in between. V gene TRBV5-6 combines with J gene TRBJ2-7; D might be TRBD2 (6 bases). This receptor was obtained from a woman in her forties in good health and CMV-seropositive. The specimen sequenced was PBMCs. This CDR3 is CASSSLALEQYF. CDR3 bases: TGTGCCAGCAGCTCACTAGCCCTCGAGCAGTACTTC.